Presented here are 24 T cell receptor beta chains from one specimen sequenced in a study of T cell responses to AZD1222 COVID-19 vaccine (dated by TCRdb to the early 2020s). Per the publication, the time point label means: baseline before first vaccination. Receptor amplification or capture employed the immunoSEQ multiplex PCR assay. Entries here come from immuneACCESS through TCRdb and include only in-frame sequences with V and J called. Some clones fail to appear in such tables; in the studies checked, an unresolved V gene covers under half of the shortfall, and the cause of the remainder is unknown. Within this sample are roughly 100,000 clones, with almost 90% of them counted one time only. The ten largest clones represent approximately 4.7% of the sample. Here the sequenced sample was peripheral blood, taken on day 0 of AZD1222 vaccination. Receptors were obtained from an adult in good health.

The genes are TRBV12-3 or TRBV12-4 and TRBJ2-7; perhaps TRBD1 as D (6 bases). This CDR3 region has 13 residues. V was pared by 6 bases and J by 6 bases, with 15 bases between. For the CDR3, the DNA is TGTGCCAGCAGCCGCGGTACAGGGCTCGAGCAGTACTTC. Protein product: CASSRGTGLEQYF.

J is TRBJ1-1 and V is TRBV12-5; no clear D. The CDR3 totals 13 residues. V lost 2 bases and J 2 bases, leaving 6 bases between the germline ends. Germline CDR1 is LGHNT and CDR2 is FRNRAP. CDR3 sequence reads: CASGLSSNTEAFF. DNA of the CDR3: TGTGCTAGTGGTTTGTCCAGCAACACTGAAGCTTTCTTT.

CDR3 in amino acids: CASSLTPDRGSYGYTF. CDR3 DNA sequence: TGTGCCAGCAGCTTAACTCCCGACAGGGGGTCCTATGGCTACACCTTC. V is TRBV7-3 and J is TRBJ1-2; 9 nucleotides agree with TRBD1. The CDR3 spans 16 residues. Trimming removed 0 bases from V and 4 bases from J; junction bases left unmatched: 6. CDR1 and CDR2 (germline): SGHTA, FQGTGA.

The chain employs TRBV14 and TRBJ2-7; 7 bases map to TRBD1. This CDR3 region has 15 residues. The ends lost 1 base at V and 4 bases at J; junction bases unmatched: 7. Germline V gene sequence: CDR1 SGHDN, CDR2 FVKESK. The CDR3 here is CASSQVDRTGYEQYF. The CDR3 DNA reads as TGTGCCAGCAGCCAAGTGGATCGGACAGGATACGAGCAGTACTTC.

The chain carries TRBV5-1 and TRBJ1-3; D may be TRBD1 (5 bases). Trimming pared 0 bases from V and 8 bases from J, leaving 12 bases between. The germline CDR1 and CDR2 sequences are SGHRS and YFSETQ. The CDR3 contains 14 residues. DNA of the CDR3: TGCGCCAGCAGCTTGGTGGCAGGGAGTGACACCATATATTTT. It translates to CASSLVAGSDTIYF.

This clone has a single count. This rearrangement joins TRBV5-1 to TRBJ2-1; 14 nucleotides align to TRBD2. The V gene's germline CDR1 is SGHRS and CDR2 YFSETQ. V dropped 4 bases and J dropped 2; count of bases not matched to a gene: 8. The CDR3 has 18 residues. This CDR3 is CASSPGLAGETAYNEQFF. The CDR3 coding sequence is TGCGCCAGCAGCCCGGGACTAGCGGGAGAAACGGCCTACAATGAGCAGTTCTTC.

The chain links TRBV18 to TRBJ1-5, with 8 positions matching TRBD1. The CDR3 length is 14 residues. Germline V gives CDR1 KGHSH, CDR2 LQKENI. Trimming cost V 2 bases and J 7 bases; bases outside gene matches: 4. In nucleotides, the CDR3 is TGTGCCAGCTCACCAGGACAGGGAGGGCAGCCCCAGCATTTT. Encoded protein: CASSPGQGGQPQHF.

This clone was picked up one time. The chain carries TRBV7-8 and TRBJ2-2, with 8 positions matching TRBD2. Germline assignment: CDR1 SGHVS and CDR2 FQNEAQ. The V segment lost 0 bases and the J segment 7 bases; nucleotides outside the gene matches: 10. The CDR3 is 17 amino acids. DNA of the CDR3: TGTGCCAGCAGCTTAGCGAGCGGGAGCCGCACAGACGGGGAGCTGTTTTTT. The encoded protein is CASSLASGSRTDGELFF.

The chain carries TRBV9 and TRBJ1-3; 9 bases agree with TRBD1. V trimming: 4 bases; J trimming: 0 bases; junction bases outside the gene matches: 11. This CDR3 has 18 amino acids. The germline V gene encodes CDR1 SGDLS and CDR2 YYNGEE. CDR3 protein: CASSSRGDRGSSGNTIYF. DNA of the CDR3: TGTGCCAGCAGCTCTAGGGGAGACAGGGGGTCCTCTGGAAACACCATATATTTT.

The CDR3 loop is CASRLEAGGSYEQYF. The CDR3, as DNA: TGTGCCAGCCGGTTAGAAGCGGGAGGTAGCTACGAGCAGTACTTC. The chain has TRBV6-4 and TRBJ2-7; TRBD2 matches at 9 bases. V lost 8 bases and J lost 3; bases outside the gene matches: 11. Germline V gene data show CDR1 as MRHNA and CDR2 as SNTAGT. CDR3 length: 15 amino acids.

In the case of this clone: It is likely a read error, because the conserved phenylalanine at the end of the CDR3 is missing. Because the CDR3's place on the DNA is in doubt, the DNA is left out and the CDR3 is given as listed by TCRdb. The gene calls are TRBV19 and TRBJ1-2. A total of 11 residues make up the CDR3, ends included. Germline CDR1 and CDR2: LNHDA and SQIVND (reference sequence). The CDR3 is CASTSSPEGTV.

This chain joins TRBV9 and TRBJ2-7; a possible D gene is TRBD1 (6 bases). Trimming cost V 1 base and J 1 base, with 6 bases left between them. This CDR3 spans 13 amino acids. CDR1 is SGDLS and CDR2 is YYNGEE in the germline V gene. CDR3 DNA: TGTGCCAGCAGCGTACAGGGGTCCTACGAGCAGTACTTC. Translation gives CASSVQGSYEQYF.

This sequence joins TRBV29-1 and TRBJ2-1; 13 bases agree with TRBD2. The CDR3 has 14 amino acids. Germline CDR1 SQVTM, CDR2 ANQGSEA. V was clipped by 4 bases and J by 4 bases; unmatched bases: 1. CDR3 sequence: CSVGGLAGYNEQFF. The CDR3 DNA reads TGCAGCGTTGGGGGACTAGCGGGATACAATGAGCAGTTCTTC.

The V and J genes are TRBV27 and TRBJ1-2; no clear D. The germline V gene encodes CDR1 MNHEY and CDR2 SMNVEV (reference sequence). The CDR3 is 12 residues long. Trimming shortened V by 3 bases and J by 8 bases, and 10 bases separated the two germline ends. DNA for the CDR3: TGTGCCAGCAGTTTGGAGGGTGTGGGCTACACCTTC. It encodes CASSLEGVGYTF.

This sequence joins TRBV10-3 and TRBJ2-1; D perhaps matches TRBD1 (6 bases). CDR1 ENHRY and CDR2 SYGVKD come from the germline V gene. Trimming took 2 bases from V and 2 from J, leaving 13 bases between them. The CDR3 consists of 16 residues. The CDR3 is CAISEAGARAYNEQFF. The DNA of the CDR3 is TGTGCCATCAGTGAGGCAGGGGCTAGGGCCTACAATGAGCAGTTCTTC.

This clone was seen only a few times. This chain joins TRBV12-3 or TRBV12-4 and TRBJ2-3; TRBD2 is a possible D gene (6 bases). The CDR3 sequence is 13 residues long. The V end lost 8 bases, the J end lost 2 bases, and 11 bases lay between the germline ends. CDR3 DNA sequence: TGTGCCAGCGTGCCGGGAGTCACAGATACGCAGTATTTT. Translating gives CASVPGVTDTQYF.

There are a few counts of this clone. V gene TRBV27 combines with J gene TRBJ2-1, with D perhaps given as TRBD1 or TRBD2 (6 bases each). V was clipped by 0 bases and J by 10 bases, with 16 bases between them. The CDR3 contains 15 residues. Germline CDR1 and CDR2: MNHEY and SMNVEV (reference sequence). CDR3 region: CASSLSVGGPREQFF. The CDR3 nucleotides read TGTGCCAGCAGTTTATCTGTGGGGGGCCCTCGAGAGCAGTTCTTC.

The V gene is TRBV2, the J gene TRBJ2-1; weak D call: TRBD2 (6 bases). Per germline, CDR1 SNHLY and CDR2 FYNNEI. V was cut by 6 bases and J by 7 bases, with 10 bases left in between. This CDR3 has 12 residues. The CDR3: CASRSGGNEQFF. CDR3 coding DNA: TGTGCCAGCAGGAGTGGAGGGAATGAGCAGTTCTTC. The full variable domain, in which reference TRBV2 and TRBJ2-1 provide the parts outside the CDR3, is EPEVTQTPSHQVTQMGQEVILRCVPISNHLYFYWYRQILGQKVEFLVSFYNNEISEKSEIFDDQFSVERPDGSNFTLKIRSTKLEDSAMYFCASRSGGNEQFFGPGTRLTVL.

The chain couples TRBV5-1 to TRBJ2-7; TRBD2 matches at 11 bases. Germline V gene sequence: CDR1 SGHRS, CDR2 YFSETQ. This CDR3 has 15 amino acids. V lost 4 bases, J lost 5 bases, and 8 bases stayed unmatched. CDR3 nucleotide sequence: TGCGCCAGCAGCATAGCCGGGACTAGCGGCAACGAGCAGTACTTC. It codes for CASSIAGTSGNEQYF.

The chain has TRBV25-1 and TRBJ2-3; 8 bases are a match to TRBD2. The germline CDR1 and CDR2 sequences are MGHDK and SYGVNS. V shed 3 bases and J 7 bases; nucleotides not matched to a gene: 9. This CDR3 region has 15 residues. The CDR3 here is CASSDGAGARNTQYF. CDR3 nucleotides: TGTGCCAGCAGTGACGGAGCGGGAGCTCGGAATACGCAGTATTTT.

This sequence joins TRBV5-4 and TRBJ1-1, with D unresolved. This CDR3 is 12 amino acids long. V was clipped by 2 bases and J by 6 bases, with 8 bases between them. In germline, CDR1 is SGHNT, CDR2 YYREEE (reference sequence). The CDR3 region is CASSLARAEAFF. The CDR3 DNA is TGTGCCAGCAGCTTAGCTAGAGCTGAAGCTTTCTTT.

V gene TRBV28 combines with J gene TRBJ1-2, with TRBD1 matching 8 bases. The ends lost 7 bases at V and 5 bases at J; junction bases unmatched: 12. The CDR3 has 15 residues. Germline assignment: CDR1 MDHEN and CDR2 SYDVKM. CDR3 region: CASTRSGTGVYGYTF. DNA of the CDR3: TGTGCCAGCACACGCTCCGGGACAGGCGTGTATGGCTACACCTTC.

The rearrangement uses TRBV5-4 and TRBJ2-7; D is possibly TRBD1 (6 bases). This CDR3 has 13 amino acids. Germline V gives CDR1 SGHNT, CDR2 YYREEE (reference sequence). Trimming removed 4 bases at V and 9 bases at J, with 17 bases between. This CDR3 is CASSQPTGRVQYF. In DNA form, the CDR3 reads TGTGCCAGCAGCCAGCCAACAGGGCGGGTGCAGTACTTC.

The chain uses TRBV18 and TRBJ1-5, with D tentatively TRBD1 (5 bases). The CDR3 covers 14 residues. In germline, CDR1 is KGHSH, CDR2 LQKENI. Between the trimmed V and J ends, which lost 3 bases and 8 bases, there was a span of 14 bases. The CDR3 DNA sequence: TGTGCCAGCTCACCGGGGCAGGGTAGCGAGCCCCAGCATTTT. Translation gives CASSPGQGSEPQHF.